Only a few counts were recorded for the clone carrying this T cell receptor beta chain. Its target is not known. V lost 2 bases and J 1 base, leaving 5 bases between the germline ends. This CDR3 spans 13 amino acids. The germline V gene encodes CDR1 MNHEY and CDR2 SMNVEV (reference sequence). The data are from a study of a mutant IDH1 vaccine in newly diagnosed glioma. Study as a whole: Former treatment meant radiotherapy, temozolomide, or both; the majority had gotten both. General study results and limits: The vaccine induced immune responses, and these occurred in around 93% of patients.

Sample time point: week 23, last vaccination. The content of each vaccine dose was 300 ug of mutant IDH1 20-mer peptide, and topical imiquimod accompanied it. The assay was immunoSEQ multiplex PCR, and TCRdb's table has in-frame clones only and misses some. The sample consists of 60,000 to 85,000 clones, roughly 85% of them appearing once. The rearrangement uses TRBV27 and TRBJ1-1; unclear D gene. The sequencing here drew on PBMCs, taken from a glioma patient whose treatment included an IDH1 peptide vaccine. This TCR derives from a woman between 50 and 59 years old with glioma. CDR3 sequence: CASSLRGNTEAFF. DNA for the CDR3: TGTGCCAGCAGTTTACGGGGGAACACTGAAGCTTTCTTT.